The 26 T cell receptor beta chains below all came from one sample that was sequenced in a study of T cells after yellow fever vaccination. From the 5' RACE reads, TCRdb called clonotypes with MiXCR, one entry per CDR3 protein. The top ten hold about 20% of the sample, which has approximately 240,000 distinct CDR3 sequences, 3.6% seen once. The input for sequencing was PBMCs, taken 15 days after the yellow fever booster vaccination. The receptors were sampled from a man aged 18 to 29 who received the YFV17D yellow fever vaccine.

This clonotype appeared many times. This chain connects TRBV12-3 or TRBV12-4 to TRBJ1-2; D remains unclear. The CDR3 totals 13 residues. Trimming took off 0 bases at V and 0 bases at J, with 2 bases between the two ends. The CDR3 protein is CASSLATNYGYTF. Written as DNA, the CDR3 is TGTGCCAGCAGTTTAGCAACTAACTATGGCTACACCTTC.

There are many counts of this clonotype. CDR3: CASSEWGNTGELFF. Written as DNA, the CDR3 is TGTGCCAGCAGTGAATGGGGGAACACCGGGGAGCTGTTTTTT. The gene calls are TRBV2 and TRBJ2-2, with D hard to call. This CDR3 spans 14 amino acids. Trimming took off 2 bases at V and 1 base at J, with 5 bases between the two ends. Germline values: CDR1 SNHLY, CDR2 FYNNEI.

This clonotype was counted many times. This chain links TRBV5-1 with TRBJ2-6; 7 positions agree with TRBD1. V shed 4 bases, J shed 1 base, and the junction held 8 bases outside the gene matches. In germline, CDR1 is SGHRS, CDR2 YFSETQ. CDR3 length: 17 residues. The CDR3: CASSPNPQGSGANVLTF. In DNA form, the CDR3 reads TGCGCCAGCAGCCCAAATCCACAGGGGTCTGGGGCCAACGTCCTGACTTTC.

This clonotype showed up many times. The genes are TRBV7-8 and TRBJ2-2; 11 nucleotides line up with TRBD2. CDR3 length equals 16 residues. The V segment lost 3 bases and the J segment 2 bases; nucleotides outside the gene matches: 2. The germline gives CDR1 SGHVS, CDR2 FQNEAQ. In nucleotides, the CDR3 is TGTGCCAGCAGCTTTCGACTAGCGGGAAACACCGGGGAGCTGTTTTTT. Amino acid sequence: CASSFRLAGNTGELFF. The variable domain in full, completed from reference TRBV7-8 and TRBJ2-2, reads GAGVSQSPRYKVAKRGQDVALRCDPISGHVSLFWYQQALGQGPEFLTYFQNEAQLDKSGLPSDRFFAERPEGSVSTLKIQRTQQEDSAVYLCASSFRLAGNTGELFFGEGSRLTVL.

This clonotype was recorded many times. The chain couples TRBV5-1 to TRBJ2-4; D perhaps matches TRBD1 (5 bases). Germline V lookup: CDR1 SGHRS, CDR2 YFSETQ. This CDR3 has 14 residues. V was cut by 1 base and J by 6 bases, with 11 bases left in between. In DNA form, the CDR3 reads TGCGCCAGCAGCTTGAGGGCAGGGATAAACATTCAGTACTTC. Amino acid sequence: CASSLRAGINIQYF.

For this clonotype: Just one base apart from a much larger clone, this may be a read error. The genes are TRBV4-3 and TRBJ1-6, with a possible D match to TRBD1 (6 bases). The CDR3 is 14 residues long. The germline CDR1 and CDR2 sequences are LGHNA and YSLEER. V was cut by 3 bases and J by 8 bases, with 11 bases left in between. The CDR3 protein is CASSHGQRDSPLHF. CDR3 DNA sequence: TGCGCCAGCAGCCACGGACAGAGGGATTCACCCCTCCACTTT.

Ten or more counts support this clonotype. The rearrangement links TRBV7-3 to TRBJ2-1, with a tentative D call TRBD1 (7 bases). This CDR3 comprises 16 residues. The germline CDR1 and CDR2 sequences are SGHTA and FQGTGA. The V end lost 5 bases, the J end lost 0 bases, and 14 bases lay between the germline ends. DNA of the CDR3: TGTGCCAGCAGCGTCAACAGGGGAGGCTCCTACAATGAGCAGTTCTTC. Its protein is CASSVNRGGSYNEQFF.

This clonotype was picked up many times. No conserved phenylalanine or tryptophan ends this CDR3, so it is likely a read error. The limits of the CDR3 on the DNA are not certain, so only TCRdb's listed CDR3 is given. This chain links TRBV2 with TRBJ2-7; the DNA was not used to check the table's D call, TRBD2. Germline-derived CDR1 and CDR2 are SNHLY and FYNNEI. The CDR3 is 9 residues long, counting both termini. CDR3 sequence: CASSDAPRA.

The chain has TRBV18 and TRBJ2-3; no clear D. V shed 6 bases and J shed 0 bases, with 13 bases lying between them. CDR1 KGHSH and CDR2 LQKENI come from the germline V gene. The length of the CDR3 is 15 residues. The CDR3 sequence is CASSERVTSTDTQYF. The CDR3 DNA follows: TGTGCCAGCTCCGAGAGAGTGACTAGCACAGATACGCAGTATTTT.

This clonotype was seen many times. The rearrangement joins TRBV12-3 or TRBV12-4 to TRBJ1-2; D call uncertain. CDR3 length: 12 residues. With 5 bases removed from V and 7 bases from J, the gap between germline ends came to 11 bases. The CDR3 DNA sequence: TGTGCCAGCAGTCCCGGACTACTTGGCTACACCTTC. Residues: CASSPGLLGYTF.

This clonotype was counted between two and nine times. This chain connects TRBV30 to TRBJ1-2, with D uncertain. The germline V gene has CDR1 GTSNPN and CDR2 SVGIG (reference sequence). V lost 0 bases and J 6 bases, leaving 11 bases between the germline ends. This CDR3 is built from 13 residues. CDR3 amino acids: CAWSVGQVDGYTF. The CDR3 DNA reads TGTGCCTGGAGTGTAGGGCAGGTGGATGGCTACACCTTC.

In its sample, this clonotype was seen many times. The chain uses TRBV7-9 and TRBJ2-5; D not certain. V dropped 1 base and J dropped 3 bases, with 15 bases sitting between them. The CDR3 extends over 16 amino acids. Germline-derived CDR1 and CDR2 are SEHNR and FQNEAQ (reference sequence). CDR3 in DNA: TGTGCCAGCAGCTTAGGGGTGATGCTGGGGAAAGAGACCCAGTACTTC. Its translation: CASSLGVMLGKETQYF.

This clonotype was seen at least ten times. The CDR3 protein is CASSLRTGYDFSNQPQHF. The CDR3 bases are TGTGCCAGCAGTTTAAGGACAGGCTACGACTTTAGCAATCAGCCCCAGCATTTT. J is TRBJ1-5 and V is TRBV12-3 or TRBV12-4; TRBD1 aligns across 7 bases. V gave up 2 bases and J gave up 0 bases; unmatched junction bases: 10. The CDR3 is made up of 18 amino acids.

This clonotype was seen repeatedly, ten times or more. This rearrangement joins TRBV7-8 to TRBJ1-5; D remains ambiguous. The CDR3 runs to 16 residues. Germline-derived CDR1 and CDR2 are SGHVS and FQNEAQ. The V gene lost 8 bases and the J gene lost 5 bases, with 22 bases spanning the gap. The CDR3 bases are TGTGCCAGCGGGTTGGGAAATGGGCTCATAGATCAGCCCCAGCATTTT. Translating it yields CASGLGNGLIDQPQHF.

This clonotype was recorded many times. The gene calls are TRBV4-2 and TRBJ2-3, with 11 positions matching TRBD2. The CDR3 spans 16 residues. With V trimmed by 5 bases and J by 1 base, 5 bases remained unmatched. Germline CDR1 and CDR2: LGHNA and YNFKEQ. The CDR3 sequence is CASSNELAGGTDTQYF. CDR3 coding DNA: TGTGCCAGCAGCAACGAACTAGCGGGGGGCACAGATACGCAGTATTTT.

This clonotype came up many times. This sequence joins TRBV5-6 and TRBJ1-1; D remains unclear. Germline V lookup: CDR1 SGHDT, CDR2 YYEEEE. Trimming stripped 3 bases from V and 5 bases from J, with 11 bases between. The CDR3 sequence is 13 residues long. The CDR3: CASSSDFWTEAFF. CDR3 in DNA: TGTGCCAGCAGCTCGGACTTTTGGACTGAAGCTTTCTTT.

This clonotype was recorded many times. The V and J genes are TRBV4-1 and TRBJ1-6; maybe TRBD1 (5 bases). The length of the CDR3 is 14 residues. Germline assignment: CDR1 MGHRA and CDR2 YSYEKL. V was shortened by 2 bases and J by 10 bases, with 12 bases between the two germline ends. The CDR3 nucleotides are TGCGCCAGCAGCCAACGACAGTTACGGTCACCCCTCCACTTT. This encodes CASSQRQLRSPLHF.

This clonotype has at least ten counts. This chain links TRBV27 with TRBJ2-7; the D is unclear. Germline V gene data show CDR1 as MNHEY and CDR2 as SMNVEV (reference sequence). The CDR3 is 14 amino acids. V shed 5 bases and J shed 4 bases, with 15 bases lying between them. CDR3 nucleotides: TGTGCCAGCAGTGTGTCAAAATGGGGTTACGAGCAGTACGTC. Translating it yields CASSVSKWGYEQYV.

There are many counts of this clonotype. Here the CDR3 reads CSAAGSPQETQYF. As DNA, the CDR3 is TGCAGTGCGGCTGGGAGCCCACAAGAGACCCAGTACTTC. The V gene is TRBV20-1, the J gene TRBJ2-5; D might be TRBD2 (5 bases). The CDR3 sequence is 13 residues long. Between the trimmed V and J ends, which lost 6 bases and 2 bases, there was a span of 13 bases. Germline-derived CDR1 and CDR2 are DFQATT and SNEGSKA (reference sequence).

The table lists this clonotype with many counts. This chain connects TRBV12-5 to TRBJ2-3; 10 bases agree with TRBD1. V lost 1 base, J lost 0 bases, and 7 bases stayed unmatched. The CDR3 is 18 residues long. Germline-derived CDR1 and CDR2 are LGHNT and FRNRAP. The CDR3 loop is CASGLDSGTGDSTDTQYF. The CDR3 nucleotides read TGTGCTAGTGGTTTGGATTCCGGGACAGGGGACAGCACAGATACGCAGTATTTT.

Ten or more counts support this clonotype. The CDR3 loop reads CAWSHGDFNEQFF. The DNA for the CDR3 is TGTGCCTGGAGTCACGGGGACTTCAATGAGCAGTTCTTC. The chain has TRBV30 and TRBJ2-1; D may be TRBD2 (6 bases). This CDR3 is built from 13 residues. V was trimmed by 2 bases and J by 6 bases, leaving 11 bases between them. Germline CDR1 reads GTSNPN; CDR2 reads SVGIG (reference sequence). The full variable domain, completed using reference TRBV30 and TRBJ2-1, is SQTIHQWPATLVQPVGSPLSLECTVEGTSNPNLYWYRQAAGRGLQLLFYSVGIGQISSEVPQNLSASRPQDRQFILSSKKLLLSDSGFYLCAWSHGDFNEQFFGPGTRLTVL.

There are many counts of this clonotype. The gene calls are TRBV7-2 and TRBJ2-3; maybe TRBD2 (6 bases). This CDR3 comprises 19 residues. In germline, CDR1 is SGHTA, CDR2 FQGNSA. Between the trimmed V and J ends, which lost 3 bases and 2 bases, there was a span of 24 bases. CDR3 nucleotide sequence: TGTGCCAGCAGCTTGGTTGGGAATTCTGCGGGGTCCGCCACAGATACGCAGTATTTT. Its translation is CASSLVGNSAGSATDTQYF.

This clonotype has a count of ten or more. The limits of the CDR3 on the DNA are not certain, so only TCRdb's listed CDR3 is given. V is TRBV5-4 and J is TRBJ1-3; TRBD1 is the table's D call and was not checked against the DNA. Germline V gene sequence: CDR1 SGHNT, CDR2 YYREEE (reference sequence). The CDR3 length equals 14 residues, ends included. The CDR3: CASTAARDGNTIYF.

This clonotype was observed at least ten times. V and J are TRBV7-9 and TRBJ2-2; TRBD1 might be the D (6 bases). CDR1 SEHNR and CDR2 FQNEAQ come from the germline V gene (reference sequence). The CDR3 has 14 residues. Trimming left V 4 bases short and J 5 bases short, with 11 bases between. The CDR3 here is CASSSRGWTGELFF. CDR3 DNA sequence: TGTGCCAGCAGCTCCAGGGGATGGACCGGGGAGCTGTTTTTT.

This clonotype has ten or more counts. This chain joins TRBV6-5 and TRBJ1-6, with D hard to call. Trimming took 0 bases from V and 10 from J, leaving 10 bases between them. Germline CDR1 is MNHEY and CDR2 is SVGAGI. The CDR3 spans 14 residues. CDR3 protein: CASSYSGVRSPLHF. The CDR3 DNA is TGTGCCAGCAGTTACTCCGGGGTGAGGTCACCCCTCCACTTT.

This clonotype came up many times. The chain combines TRBV29-1 with TRBJ2-7; D assignment may be TRBD1 or TRBD2 (7 bases each). Germline V gene lookup returns CDR1 SQVTM and CDR2 ANQGSEA. The length of the CDR3 is 15 residues. Trimming took 4 bases from V and 2 from J, leaving 18 bases between them. The CDR3, as DNA: TGCAGCGTTGTCGAACCGACAGGGAGGGCCTACGAGCAGTACTTC. It encodes CSVVEPTGRAYEQYF.